The 27 T cell receptor beta chains below were found in one sample sequenced in a study of shared clonotypes between healthy human individuals. This table comes from immunoSEQ multiplex PCR, and its TCRdb copy is limited to in-frame clones, with some not included. The sample has about 2.4 million clones; 90% to 95% are singletons. The specimen was naive CD4+ T cells sorted from blood. The subset denotes: CD45RA+ positively selected. The receptors derive from a man aged 18-30 years in good health.

The chain joins TRBV2 to TRBJ2-5; TRBD2 might be the D (6 bases). The germline CDR1 and CDR2 sequences are SNHLY and FYNNEI. The CDR3 runs 13 residues. Between the trimmed V and J ends, which lost 4 bases and 7 bases, there was a span of 13 bases. CDR3 amino acids: CASSGGLNGTQYF. CDR3 nucleotides: TGTGCCAGCAGTGGGGGACTCAACGGGACCCAGTACTTC.

The chain joins TRBV7-9 to TRBJ1-4, with TRBD1 matching over 10 bases. Germline CDR1 SEHNR, CDR2 FQNEAQ (reference sequence). With V trimmed by 5 bases and J by 0 bases, 6 bases remained unmatched. There are 17 residues in the CDR3. CDR3 coding DNA: TGTGCCAGCAGCCGTGGGACAGGGGCGGCAACTAATGAAAAACTGTTTTTT. Its translation: CASSRGTGAATNEKLFF. The variable domain in full, with the rest retrieved from reference TRBV7-9 and TRBJ1-4, is DTGVSQNPRHKITKRGQNVTFRCDPISEHNRLYWYRQTLGQGPEFLTYFQNEAQLEKSRLLSDRFSAERPKGSFSTLEIQRTEQGDSAMYLCASSRGTGAATNEKLFFGSGTQLSVL.

This clone has more than one count but fewer than ten. V gene TRBV6-4 combines with J gene TRBJ2-7; TRBD2 might be the D (7 bases). CDR3 length equals 15 residues. The germline gives CDR1 MRHNA, CDR2 SNTAGT. V lost 5 bases to trimming and J lost 7 bases, with 21 bases between them. The CDR3 reads CASSFPTSLQGEQYF. CDR3 bases: TGTGCCAGCAGTTTCCCGACTAGCCTTCAGGGGGAGCAGTACTTC.

The chain combines TRBV5-1 with TRBJ2-7; no clear D gene. Looked up from germline, CDR1 is SGHRS and CDR2 is YFSETQ. Trimming removed 1 base at V and 6 bases at J, with 8 bases between. The CDR3 length is 12 residues. The CDR3 here is CASSLPTVEQYF. The CDR3 region has the DNA TGCGCCAGCAGCTTGCCAACAGTCGAGCAGTACTTC.

The chain links TRBV28 to TRBJ1-2; D is unresolved. V dropped 11 bases and J dropped 0 bases, with 7 bases sitting between them. This CDR3 contains 11 residues. Germline CDR1 is MDHEN and CDR2 is SYDVKM. The CDR3 reads CAGASNYGYTF. CDR3 sequence (DNA): TGTGCCGGAGCGTCTAACTATGGCTACACCTTC.

The chain couples TRBV6-5 to TRBJ2-7; no clear D gene. The CDR3 sequence is 12 residues long. V lost 2 bases and J 7 bases, leaving 9 bases between the germline ends. Germline CDR1 is MNHEY and CDR2 is SVGAGI. Here the CDR3 reads CASSYAGREQYF. Here the CDR3 DNA reads TGTGCCAGCAGTTACGCCGGACGGGAGCAGTACTTC.

This clone has a single count. The V gene is TRBV29-1, the J gene TRBJ1-2; 9 bases fit TRBD1. The length of the CDR3 is 13 residues. V trimming: 6 bases; J trimming: 4 bases; junction bases outside the gene matches: 6. Germline V gene sequence: CDR1 SQVTM, CDR2 ANQGSEA. CDR3 nucleotides: TGCAGCGTGGGAGGGGGACAGGGCTATGGCTACACCTTC. Its translation: CSVGGGQGYGYTF.

This clone was recorded once. The CDR3 protein is CASSLFAYEQYF. CDR3 sequence (DNA): TGTGCCAGCAGCTTATTCGCCTACGAGCAGTACTTC. The chain combines TRBV7-9 with TRBJ2-7; D is unclear. The CDR3 is made up of 12 amino acids. V shed 2 bases and J shed 2 bases, with 4 bases lying between them. Germline V CDR1 and CDR2: SEHNR, FQNEAQ (reference sequence).

The chain employs TRBV5-1 and TRBJ2-2; 9 bases line up with TRBD1. The CDR3 sequence is 14 residues long. Germline CDR1 and CDR2: SGHRS and YFSETQ. The ends lost 7 bases at V and 2 bases at J; junction bases unmatched: 3. CDR3 DNA sequence: TGCGCCAGCGGGGACAGGGTAAACACCGGGGAGCTGTTTTTT. It yields the protein CASGDRVNTGELFF.

CDR3 coding DNA: TGTGCCAGCAGCAAGCCGGGACTAGCGAAGTACGAGCAGTACTTC. Its protein is CASSKPGLAKYEQYF. This rearrangement joins TRBV7-2 to TRBJ2-7, with TRBD2 identical over 10 bases. Germline V gene data show CDR1 as SGHTA and CDR2 as FQGNSA. This CDR3 is built from 15 residues. Trimming cost V 5 bases and J 4 bases; bases outside gene matches: 8.

This chain uses TRBV27 with TRBJ1-2, with TRBD1 matching 7 bases. The CDR3 is 15 residues long. CDR1 is MNHEY and CDR2 is SMNVEV in the germline V gene (reference sequence). The trim removed 5 bases at V and 4 bases at J, leaving 10 bases unmatched. CDR3 sequence (DNA): TGTGCCAGCAGTCCAAAGGACAGGACAGTCTATGGCTACACCTTC. Translating it yields CASSPKDRTVYGYTF.

This clone was detected only once. J is TRBJ2-7 and V is TRBV5-6, with a tentative D call TRBD1 (5 bases). Between the trimmed V and J ends, which lost 0 bases and 6 bases, there was a span of 13 bases. CDR1 and CDR2 from the germline V gene are SGHDT and YYEEEE. The CDR3 length is 14 residues. The CDR3: CASSLGQLTSEQYF. The CDR3 DNA is TGTGCCAGCAGCTTGGGACAGCTAACCAGCGAGCAGTACTTC.

With respect to this clone: The junction differs from germline at one of its ends, possibly a read error. The chain has TRBV7-7 and TRBJ2-5; 7 bases map to TRBD1. The CDR3 is 13 amino acids. CDR1 is SSHAT, CDR2 FNYEAQ, per germline (reference sequence). CDR3 in DNA: TGTGCTAGCAGCTCACAGGGGTTAGAGACCCAGTACTTC. Translation: CASSSQGLETQYF. The variable domain in full, with the rest retrieved from reference TRBV7-7 and TRBJ2-5, is GAGVSQSPRYKVTKRGQDVTLRCDPISSHATLYWYQQALGQGPEFLTYFNYEAQPDKSGLPSDRFSAERPEGSISTLTIQRTEQRDSAMYRCASSSQGLETQYFGPGTRLLVL.

As to this clone: Other DNA sequences of this sample code for an identical CDR3. CDR3: CASSSGNYGYTF. Here the CDR3 DNA reads TGTGCCAGTAGTAGCGGAAACTATGGCTACACCTTC. The J gene is TRBJ1-2, the V gene TRBV19; no reliable D call. V was pared by 4 bases and J by 2 bases, with 5 bases between. Germline loops: CDR1 LNHDA, CDR2 SQIVND (reference sequence). This CDR3 comprises 12 residues.

The count of this clone is one. V is TRBV2 and J is TRBJ1-2, with a weak D call TRBD1 (6 bases). This CDR3 has 12 residues. The V gene's germline CDR1 is SNHLY and CDR2 FYNNEI. V was trimmed by 2 bases and J by 10 bases, leaving 11 bases between them. CDR3 sequence: CASSEKGGHYTF. In nucleotides, the CDR3 is TGTGCCAGCAGTGAAAAGGGGGGCCACTACACCTTC.

This clone was detected only a few times. V and J are TRBV9 and TRBJ1-1; no clear D. The CDR3 consists of 13 residues. V shed 4 bases and J shed 1 base, with 8 bases lying between them. Germline V gene sequence: CDR1 SGDLS, CDR2 YYNGEE. The CDR3 bases are TGTGCCAGCAGCCCAGGAGAGAACACTGAAGCTTTCTTT. It translates to CASSPGENTEAFF. The full variable domain, with the rest looked up from reference TRBV9 and TRBJ1-1, is DSGVTQTPKHLITATGQRVTLRCSPRSGDLSVYWYQQSLDQGLQFLIQYYNGEERAKGNILERFSAQQFPDLHSELNLSSLELGDSALYFCASSPGENTEAFFGQGTRLTVV.

V is TRBV7-9 and J is TRBJ1-4; 12 nucleotides match TRBD1. Germline V gene lookup returns CDR1 SEHNR and CDR2 FQNEAQ (reference sequence). V lost 3 bases and J lost 7; bases outside the gene matches: 9. This CDR3 is 17 amino acids long. This CDR3 reads CASSLGTGGVGIEKLFF. The CDR3 DNA reads TGTGCCAGCAGCTTGGGGACAGGGGGCGTTGGGATTGAAAAACTGTTTTTT. Full variable domain (outside the CDR3, taken from reference TRBV7-9 and TRBJ1-4): DTGVSQNPRHKITKRGQNVTFRCDPISEHNRLYWYRQTLGQGPEFLTYFQNEAQLEKSRLLSDRFSAERPKGSFSTLEIQRTEQGDSAMYLCASSLGTGGVGIEKLFFGSGTQLSVL.

The chain recombines TRBV5-1 with TRBJ2-7; 10 bases fit TRBD1. This CDR3 region has 15 residues. Germline lookup yields CDR1 SGHRS and CDR2 YFSETQ. J gave up 5 bases and V 3 bases, and 8 bases lay outside the gene matches. The CDR3 DNA reads TGCGCCAGCAGCTGGAAAGGACAGGGGGTCGACGAGCAGTACTTC. Translated: CASSWKGQGVDEQYF.

The CDR3 loop reads CASSHLVGPADTQYF. The CDR3 nucleotides are TGTGCCAGCAGCCATCTAGTTGGACCAGCAGATACGCAGTATTTT. This chain connects TRBV14 to TRBJ2-3; D ambiguous. The V end lost 3 bases, the J end lost 4 bases, and 14 bases lay between the germline ends. Germline CDR1 SGHDN, CDR2 FVKESK. The CDR3 is 15 amino acids.

Of note for this clone: Other DNA variants within this sample encode the same CDR3. The chain combines TRBV20-1 with TRBJ1-2; D not resolved. The CDR3 has 8 amino acids. Germline CDR1 is DFQATT and CDR2 is SNEGSKA (reference sequence). V was shortened by 3 bases and J by 7 bases, with 0 bases between the two germline ends. The DNA for the CDR3 is TGCAGTGCTAGTGGCTACACCTTC. Translation gives CSASGYTF.

This clone has more than one count but fewer than ten. The CDR3 sequence: CASSTDRGLGNGYTF. Here the CDR3 DNA reads TGTGCCAGTAGTACGGACAGGGGGCTCGGGAATGGCTACACCTTC. The chain couples TRBV19 to TRBJ1-2; 11 positions match TRBD1. Germline trimming cut 4 bases from V and 6 bases from J; bases unmatched to any gene: 7. The CDR3 extends over 15 amino acids. Germline CDR1 reads LNHDA; CDR2 reads SQIVND (reference sequence).

The V gene is TRBV7-9, the J gene TRBJ2-2; a possible D gene is TRBD2 (6 bases). Germline V CDR1 and CDR2: SEHNR, FQNEAQ (reference sequence). The CDR3 spans 16 residues. Trimming took off 3 bases at V and 4 bases at J, with 15 bases between the two ends. Written as DNA, the CDR3 is TGTGCCAGCAGCTTTCCGGGCGGGGAGACCACCGGGGAGCTGTTTTTT. Translation: CASSFPGGETTGELFF.

This chain uses TRBV19 with TRBJ2-5, with no clear D. CDR3 length: 15 residues. CDR1 is LNHDA, CDR2 SQIVND, per germline (reference sequence). Trimming shortened V by 2 bases and J by 5 bases, and 15 bases separated the two germline ends. CDR3: CASSIRLAPAETQYF. CDR3 coding DNA: TGTGCCAGTAGTATACGTTTGGCGCCAGCGGAGACCCAGTACTTC.

J is TRBJ1-4 and V is TRBV18; 9 nucleotides line up with TRBD1. The V gene's germline CDR1 is KGHSH and CDR2 LQKENI. The CDR3 covers 14 residues. V trimming: 6 bases; J trimming: 7 bases; junction bases outside the gene matches: 6. CDR3: CASSYLDRGEKLFF. DNA for the CDR3: TGTGCCAGCTCCTATCTGGACAGGGGTGAAAAACTGTTTTTT.

The gene calls are TRBV19 and TRBJ2-1; no clear D gene. CDR1 is LNHDA, CDR2 SQIVND, per germline (reference sequence). This CDR3 has 15 amino acids. Trimming took off 3 bases at V and 4 bases at J, with 13 bases between the two ends. CDR3 DNA sequence: TGTGCCAGTAGTATGCTCTACCAGGCTTACAATGAGCAGTTCTTC. It specifies CASSMLYQAYNEQFF.

V gene TRBV20-1 combines with J gene TRBJ2-1, with D maybe TRBD2 (7 bases). CDR3 length equals 11 residues. The V end lost 8 bases, the J end lost 10 bases, and 15 bases lay between the germline ends. Per the germline V gene, CDR1 is DFQATT and CDR2 is SNEGSKA (reference sequence). This CDR3 is CSPAGGLEQFF. The CDR3 DNA is TGCAGTCCCGCCGGGGGGCTCGAGCAGTTCTTC.

CDR3 amino acids: CASSQDGGAAYEQYF. The CDR3, as DNA: TGCGCCAGCAGCCAAGATGGGGGAGCGGCCTACGAGCAGTACTTC. The gene calls are TRBV4-1 and TRBJ2-7; D is possibly TRBD1 or TRBD2 (5 bases each). The V gene lost 0 bases and the J gene lost 2 bases, with 11 bases spanning the gap. Germline assignment: CDR1 MGHRA and CDR2 YSYEKL. The CDR3 has 15 amino acids.